This record covers a single T cell receptor beta chain. Source study methods: Estimates of nucleated cell counts were drawn from the amplification of reference gene primers. Some clones are missing from TCRdb's copy, which holds only in-frame ones; the method was immunoSEQ multiplex PCR. Clone size and V and J calls were adopted from that table, with D and trimming inferred from the DNA. The sample yields about 79,000 clones, around 89% seen once. This entry comes from a study of blood T cell repertoires in COVID-19. The junction had 1 base not matched to a gene; V was cut back by 6 bases and J by 2 bases. The germline CDR1 and CDR2 sequences are SQVTM and ANQGSEA. The length of the CDR3 is 12 residues.

Material: peripheral blood. The chain has TRBV29-1 and TRBJ2-5; TRBD2 matches 9 bases. This sequence was found in a man aged 65 to 85 with active or convalescent COVID-19. The CDR3, as DNA: TGCAGCGTAGGACTAGCGCAAGAGACCCAGTACTTC. Amino acids: CSVGLAQETQYF.